This TCR beta chain was recorded in a study of blood T cell repertoires in COVID-19. Across the whole study: T cells, B-cell-depleted T cells, or PBMCs supplied cDNA or gDNA.

Profiling relied on immunoSEQ multiplex PCR, and the TCRdb table lists in-frame clones only, not all of them. The profile shows 100,000 or so clones, less than 80% of them singletons. This clone is a singleton in its sample. The origin of this receptor is a man in his 70s with active or convalescent COVID-19. Sequencing was done on a sample of peripheral blood.

The CDR3 loop reads CAWSLAGTGVTEAFF. Here the CDR3 DNA reads TGTGCCTGGAGTTTAGCCGGGACAGGGGTTACTGAAGCTTTCTTT. The J gene is TRBJ1-1, the V gene TRBV30; TRBD1 matches 10 bases. The CDR3 runs 15 residues. With 2 bases clipped from V and 5 bases from J, the junction kept 8 bases outside the gene matches. Germline CDR1 GTSNPN, CDR2 SVGIG (reference sequence). Variable domain in full (rest from reference TRBV30 and TRBJ1-1): SQTIHQWPATLVQPVGSPLSLECTVEGTSNPNLYWYRQAAGRGLQLLFYSVGIGQISSEVPQNLSASRPQDRQFILSSKKLLLSDSGFYLCAWSLAGTGVTEAFFGQGTRLTVV.